The TCR beta chain described here comes from a study of blood T cell repertoires in COVID-19 (dated by TCRdb to the early 2020s). Regarding the research as a whole: Samples covering the acute and convalescent phases of COVID-19 were provided by collaborators in the United States, Italy and Spain. Deeply sampled blood TCRbeta repertoires from subjects exposed to, actively infected with, or recovered from COVID-19 were included in the dataset. The samples were drawn from two sources: the first 160 participants of the ongoing ImmuneRACE study, and some 1,300 subjects contributed by 6 global collaborators. The material from the prospective study consisted of cDNA or gDNA derived from T cells, B-cell-depleted T cells, or PBMCs. The repertoires were made available in a free public database intended to serve as a resource for research on the immune response to SARS-CoV-2. HLA class I and class II types, where available, came from metadata supplied by the sample provider rather than from assay-based typing. Sample metadata almost always included a de-identified subject ID, COVID-19 status, age in years and sex.

In the prospective study, participants were roughly 18 to 95 years old, resided in fewer than 25 geographic areas of the United States, and were enrolled through a virtual design. In the prospective study, cohorts were assigned on the basis of participant-reported clinical history obtained from a screening survey and a study questionnaire. In the prospective study, whole blood, serum and a nasopharyngeal or oropharyngeal swab were collected from each participant by mobile phlebotomists. Additional blood draws and questionnaires over an approximately two-month period could optionally be provided by prospective study participants. Prospective study blood samples were shipped either frozen or at room temperature before DNA extraction. Remarks on this clone: Which antigen it targets is not known. Base qualities are missing; no much larger clone stands one base away.

Trimming removed 4 bases from V and 8 bases from J; the gene matches leave 7 bases unexplained. Via the germline V gene, CDR1 is LGHNT and CDR2 FRNRAP. The CDR3, from cysteine to phenylalanine, totals 15 residues. Of all the DNA, just the CDR3 is kept, 45 bases in frame from base 1. What the study reported, not specific to this receptor: Clinical and demographic metadata were provided uncurated, with the amount varying by source and participant.

The immunoSEQ Assay, a bias-controlled multiplex PCR, was used to amplify TCRbeta CDR3 regions from genomic DNA. In the paper's pipeline: The number of nucleated cells in each sample was estimated by amplification of reference gene primers within the assay. To quantify the absolute abundance of each unique TCRbeta CDR3 rearrangement, sequence reads were collapsed and filtered. Productive Simpson clonality was computed per sample as the square root of Simpson's diversity index over productive rearrangements. Entries here come from immuneACCESS through TCRdb and include only in-frame sequences with V and J called. Some clones fail to appear in such tables; in the studies checked, an unresolved V gene covers under half of the shortfall, and the cause of the remainder is unknown. V and J calls and clone size are as listed in that table; D and trimming were resolved from the DNA. The sample table records 260,000 or so clones; approximately 90% of these occur just once. The top ten clones comprise 2.5% to 3% of the sample.

The chain joins TRBV12-5 to TRBJ1-6, and 8 bases in between align with TRBD1. The sample consisted of PBMCs or T cells enriched from blood (not recorded which). The receptor's source is a woman under 40 with acute COVID-19. The base sequence is TGTGCTAGTGGTTCCCCCGGACAGGGTTATTCACCCCTCCACTTT. This yields the protein CASGSPGQGYSPLHF.